This is a list of T cell receptor beta chains from one sample in a study of cytomegalovirus exposure and HLA in healthy donors. Sequencing was performed with immunoSEQ multiplex PCR; in TCRdb, only in-frame clones are kept and a portion is missing. The sample comprises roughly 68,000 clones, approximately 96% of which are singletons, and more than 2% rests with the top ten. Source material: PBMCs. Every receptor here comes from a young man in good health and CMV-seronegative. CDR3s include the opening cysteine and the closing phenylalanine or tryptophan. D genes are given only for firm matches. The size field is filled for only some rows; it gives once, few, many or a size class.

>TRBV28|.|.|TRBJ2-5
CASSFARTGDRETQYF
TGTGCCAGCAGTTTTGCCAGGACGGGAGATCGGGAGACCCAGTACTTC
>TRBV6-5|TRBD1|.|TRBJ1-2
CASSYVQGVGGYTF
TGTGCCAGCAGTTATGTGCAGGGGGTAGGGGGCTACACCTTC
>TRBV5-1|.|.|TRBJ2-7
CASRTRGSGEQYF
TGCGCCAGCAGAACCCGGGGATCGGGGGAGCAGTACTTC
>TRBV27|.|.|TRBJ1-4
CASSLRQVNEKLFF
TGTGCCAGCAGTTTGAGACAGGTTAATGAAAAACTGTTTTTT
>TRBV5-6|.|.|TRBJ1-1
CASSLGGGLAEAFF
TGTGCCAGCAGCTTGGGGGGGGGCTTGGCTGAAGCTTTCTTT
>TRBV19|.|.|TRBJ2-7
CASSSSYEQYF
TGTGCCAGTAGTTCCAGCTACGAGCAGTACTTC
>TRBV16|TRBD1|.|TRBJ2-2
CASSQTGVPGELFF
TGTGCCAGCAGCCAAACAGGGGTCCCCGGGGAGCTGTTTTTT
>TRBV6-1|TRBD2|.|TRBJ2-7
CASSEIRTSGYEQYF
TGTGCCAGCAGTGAAATAAGGACTAGCGGCTACGAGCAGTACTTC
>TRBV27|.|.|TRBJ2-7
CASSSVRDTYEQYF
TGTGCCAGCAGTTCAGTCAGGGACACCTACGAGCAGTACTTC
>TRBV2|.|.|TRBJ2-7
CASTVDRSYEQYF
TGTGCCAGCACGGTGGACAGATCCTACGAGCAGTACTTC
>TRBV19|TRBD1|.|TRBJ2-4
CASSPPDRELAKNIQYF
TGTGCCAGTAGTCCACCAGACAGGGAACTAGCCAAAAACATTCAGTACTTC
>TRBV6-1|TRBD2|.|TRBJ2-5
CASRTGLAVQETQYF
TGTGCCAGCAGGACCGGACTAGCGGTACAAGAGACCCAGTACTTC
>TRBV29-1|.|few|TRBJ1-2
CSVAQPYTF
TGCAGCGTTGCACAGCCTTACACCTTC
>TRBV9|.|.|TRBJ1-1
CASSVVGSSTEAFF
TGTGCCAGCAGCGTAGTGGGGAGTTCCACTGAAGCTTTCTTT
>TRBV6-5|.|.|TRBJ2-5
CASSSAGIQETQYF
TGTGCCAGCAGTTCTGCGGGAATCCAAGAGACCCAGTACTTC
>TRBV4-1|.|.|TRBJ1-2
CASSQDVAGNYGYTF
TGCGCCAGCAGCCAAGATGTGGCAGGGAACTATGGCTACACCTTC
>TRBV11-3|TRBD1|.|TRBJ2-7
CASSSWDRPYEQYF
TGTGCCAGCAGCTCATGGGACAGACCCTACGAGCAGTACTTC
>TRBV9|TRBD1|once|TRBJ2-7
CASSVGQGAYEQYF
TGTGCCAGCAGCGTAGGGCAGGGGGCCTACGAGCAGTACTTC
>TRBV4-1|.|.|TRBJ2-7
CASSPSGYEQYF
TGCGCCAGCAGCCCATCCGGGTACGAGCAGTACTTC
>TRBV29-1|TRBD1|.|TRBJ1-2
CSVASGTARGYGYTF
TGCAGCGTCGCCTCCGGGACAGCGAGGGGCTATGGCTACACCTTC
>TRBV18|.|once|TRBJ1-5
CASSLEPLDQPQHF
TGTGCCAGCTCACTTGAACCTCTAGATCAGCCCCAGCATTTT
>TRBV10-3|.|.|TRBJ2-5
CAISESKGRGAEETQYF
TGTGCCATCAGTGAGTCGAAGGGCAGGGGGGCCGAAGAGACCCAGTACTTC
>TRBV11-2|.|.|TRBJ2-5
CASSVPGYGETQYF
TGTGCCAGCAGCGTCCCCGGGTACGGAGAGACCCAGTACTTC
>TRBV5-1|TRBD2|.|TRBJ2-1
CASSFRTSGRRGGGNEQFF
TGCGCCAGCAGCTTCCGGACTAGCGGGAGGCGAGGAGGGGGCAATGAGCAGTTCTTC
>TRBV9|.|once|TRBJ1-2
CASSPRTAGYGYTF
TGTGCCAGCAGCCCCCGGACGGCGGGATATGGCTACACCTTC
>TRBV5-6|TRBD1|.|TRBJ2-7
CASSLGQGSYEQYF
TGTGCCAGCAGCTTGGGACAGGGATCCTACGAGCAGTACTTC
>TRBV6-5|TRBD2|.|TRBJ2-1
CASSYSLAGTYNEQFF
TGTGCCAGCAGTTACAGCCTAGCGGGAACCTACAATGAGCAGTTCTTC
>TRBV5-4|TRBD1|.|TRBJ2-7
CASSSTTGGLNEQYF
TGTGCCAGCAGCTCGACTACAGGGGGCCTAAACGAGCAGTACTTC
>TRBV10-2|TRBD1|.|TRBJ1-5
CASSSDRVQPQHF
TGCGCCAGCAGTTCGGACAGGGTCCAGCCCCAGCATTTT
>TRBV6-5|TRBD1|once|TRBJ1-1
CASSVRDRLEAFF
TGTGCCAGCAGTGTCCGGGACAGGTTAGAAGCTTTCTTT
>TRBV28|.|.|TRBJ2-7
CASSWSSYEQYF
TGTGCCAGCAGTTGGAGCTCCTACGAGCAGTACTTC
>TRBV19|TRBD1|.|TRBJ2-4
CASSNRGRDAPHF
TGTGCCAGTAGTAACAGGGGGCGCGATGCCCCCCACTTC
>TRBV2|.|.|TRBJ2-1
CASRIFLLRTYNEQFF
TGTGCCAGCAGGATTTTTCTGCTACGAACCTACAATGAGCAGTTCTTC
>TRBV5-1|TRBD1|.|TRBJ1-1
CASSFLGQGAINTEAFF
TGCGCCAGCAGCTTCTTAGGACAGGGGGCGATAAACACTGAAGCTTTCTTT
>TRBV6-4|TRBD2|.|TRBJ2-3
CASSATSGTTDTQYF
TGTGCCAGCAGTGCGACTAGCGGGACCACAGATACGCAGTATTTT
>TRBV9|.|.|TRBJ1-3
CASSVQGSGNTIYF
TGTGCCAGCAGCGTACAGGGCTCTGGAAACACCATATATTTT
>TRBV2|.|.|TRBJ1-2
CASSDAVYGYTF
TGTGCCAGCAGTGACGCAGTCTATGGCTACACCTTC
>TRBV15|.|once|TRBJ2-2
CATSRDSVANTGELFF
TGTGCCACCAGCAGAGATTCCGTCGCGAACACCGGGGAGCTGTTTTTT
>TRBV7-9|.|.|TRBJ2-3
CASSLGGADTQYF
TGTGCCAGCAGCTTAGGCGGGGCAGATACGCAGTATTTT
>TRBV27|.|.|TRBJ2-7
CASSFQGKYEQYF
TGTGCCAGCAGTTTCCAGGGGAAGTACGAGCAGTACTTC
>TRBV19|TRBD2|.|TRBJ2-3
CASSASGSTDTQYF
TGTGCCAGTAGTGCTAGCGGGAGCACAGATACGCAGTATTTT
>TRBV6-1|TRBD1|.|TRBJ2-3
CASSEDRAHTDTQYF
TGTGCCAGCAGCGAGGACAGGGCGCACACAGATACGCAGTATTTT
>TRBV6-6|TRBD1|.|TRBJ1-1
CASSYNKGQDEAFF
TGTGCCAGCAGTTACAATAAAGGACAGGACGAAGCTTTCTTT
>TRBV6-5|.|.|TRBJ1-1
CASSYGQTTEAFF
TGTGCCAGCAGTTACGGACAGACGACTGAAGCTTTCTTT
>TRBV10-2|.|.|TRBJ1-1
CASTRRMNTEAFF
TGCGCCAGCACTAGACGGATGAACACTGAAGCTTTCTTT
>TRBV11-2|.|.|TRBJ2-1
CASSLGLGANEQFF
TGTGCCAGCAGCTTAGGTCTGGGGGCCAATGAGCAGTTCTTC
>TRBV28|.|.|TRBJ1-3
CASSLSPQGFSGNTIYF
TGTGCCAGCAGTTTATCCCCTCAGGGATTCTCTGGAAACACCATATATTTT
>TRBV27|TRBD1|once|TRBJ1-2
CASSFSRGDRSGYTF
TGTGCCAGCAGTTTTTCGCGTGGGGACAGATCTGGCTACACCTTC
>TRBV7-8|TRBD1|.|TRBJ1-1
CASSLGTGNTEAFF
TGTGCCAGCAGCCTCGGGACAGGGAACACTGAAGCTTTCTTT
>TRBV10-1|TRBD2|.|TRBJ2-3
CASSDSGRADTQYF
TGCGCCAGTTCTGATAGCGGGAGGGCAGATACGCAGTATTTT